Each of the 31 T cell receptor beta chains below was sequenced from the same sample in a study of cytomegalovirus exposure and HLA in healthy donors. Both 60 Vbeta primers and 13 Jbeta primers went into the PCR. Assay used: immunoSEQ multiplex PCR; TCRdb lists only in-frame clones, some missing. The profile shows tens of thousands of clones, roughly four fifths of them singletons. The sample comprised PBMCs. The receptors here all came from a woman between 25 and 40 years old in good health and CMV-seropositive.

The chain employs TRBV6-1 and TRBJ1-4; maybe TRBD1 (5 bases). Germline V lookup: CDR1 MNHNS, CDR2 SASEGT. Trimming pared 11 bases from V and 0 bases from J, leaving 16 bases between. The CDR3 is made up of 15 amino acids. CDR3: CASQSQGATNEKLFF. CDR3 in DNA: TGTGCCTCTCAATCCCAAGGGGCAACTAATGAAAAACTGTTTTTT.

The CDR3 nucleotides are TGTGCCTGGAGCTTGAACACTGAAGCTTTCTTT. It translates to CAWSLNTEAFF. The rearrangement joins TRBV30 to TRBJ1-1; unclear D gene. From germline, CDR1 is GTSNPN and CDR2 SVGIG (reference sequence). The CDR3 is 11 residues long. Trimming removed 3 bases at V and 0 bases at J, with 2 bases between.

In its sample, this clone was seen a few times. CDR3 DNA sequence: TGTGCCAGCAGCGTAGAAGGACTAGCGGGAGAGGAGACCCAGTACTTC. Translation: CASSVEGLAGEETQYF. This chain connects TRBV9 to TRBJ2-5; 13 nucleotides line up with TRBD2. This CDR3 is built from 16 residues. Unmatched junction bases numbered 4, after V lost 0 bases and J lost 5 bases. Germline V gives CDR1 SGDLS, CDR2 YYNGEE.

V usage is TRBV2 and J usage is TRBJ1-5; D gene uncertain. V was pared by 3 bases and J by 4 bases, with 10 bases between. The CDR3 is 14 amino acids. Germline V gene sequence: CDR1 SNHLY, CDR2 FYNNEI. CDR3: CASSDPVRNQPQHF. The DNA of the CDR3 is TGTGCCAGCAGTGACCCAGTACGAAATCAGCCCCAGCATTTT.

The CDR3, as DNA: TGCAGCGTCCAGACTAGCGGGAGGGCCTCGAACACCGGGGAGCTGTTTTTT. Translating gives CSVQTSGRASNTGELFF. The chain links TRBV29-1 to TRBJ2-2; 14 positions agree with TRBD2. The germline CDR1 and CDR2 sequences are SQVTM and ANQGSEA. V was clipped by 6 bases and J by 0 bases; unmatched bases: 6. This CDR3 comprises 17 residues.

This clone appeared a few times. The J gene is TRBJ1-2, the V gene TRBV5-4, with D maybe TRBD1 (6 bases). V was clipped by 4 bases and J by 0 bases, with 16 bases between them. Germline lookup yields CDR1 SGHNT and CDR2 YYREEE (reference sequence). This CDR3 is 16 amino acids long. Here the CDR3 DNA reads TGTGCCAGCAGCAACCCCCGGGACACGTCTAACTATGGCTACACCTTC. It encodes CASSNPRDTSNYGYTF. Full variable domain (outside the CDR3, taken from reference TRBV5-4 and TRBJ1-2): ETGVTQSPTHLIKTRGQQVTLRCSSQSGHNTVSWYQQALGQGPQFIFQYYREEENGRGNFPPRFSGLQFPNYSSELNVNALELDDSALYLCASSNPRDTSNYGYTFGSGTRLTVV.

This clone was seen once. The V and J genes are TRBV29-1 and TRBJ2-3, with D maybe TRBD1 (5 bases). The germline CDR1 and CDR2 sequences are SQVTM and ANQGSEA. Trimming took 4 bases from V and 6 from J, leaving 14 bases between them. CDR3 length: 13 residues. This CDR3 reads CSVGLGWGDTQYF. Here the CDR3 DNA reads TGCAGCGTTGGGTTAGGTTGGGGCGATACGCAGTATTTT.

The chain joins TRBV30 to TRBJ1-1; D might be TRBD1 (5 bases). V was clipped by 3 bases and J by 4 bases, with 12 bases between them. This CDR3 spans 13 amino acids. Germline loops: CDR1 GTSNPN, CDR2 SVGIG (reference sequence). The CDR3 DNA reads TGTGCCTGGAGATATGGGGGGGGCACTGAAGCTTTCTTT. This translates into CAWRYGGGTEAFF.

This rearrangement joins TRBV13 to TRBJ2-7; possibly TRBD2 for D (6 bases). The CDR3 consists of 13 residues. The ends were cut back, 5 bases at V and 3 bases at J, with 11 bases in the middle. Germline V gives CDR1 PRHDT, CDR2 FYEKMQ (reference sequence). The CDR3 region has the DNA TGTGCCAGCAGCGCCGGACTATACTACGAGCAGTACTTC. This gives the protein CASSAGLYYEQYF.

In this sample, this clone turned up a few times. The V call is TRBV25-1, the J call TRBJ1-5; TRBD1 matches 9 bases. The V gene's germline CDR1 is MGHDK and CDR2 SYGVNS. The CDR3 is made up of 13 amino acids. V lost 3 bases, J lost 12 bases, and 6 bases stayed unmatched. CDR3 in amino acids: CASSDLYRGHQHF. The CDR3 DNA is TGTGCCAGCAGTGACTTATACAGGGGGCACCAGCATTTT.

This rearrangement joins TRBV11-2 to TRBJ2-7, with 9 bases that match TRBD1. CDR1 SGHAT and CDR2 FQNNGV come from the germline V gene. V lost 1 base to trimming and J lost 2 bases; unmatched junction nucleotides: 0. The CDR3 loop spans 14 amino acids. CDR3 protein: CASSLGQGAYEQYF. The CDR3 nucleotides read TGTGCCAGCAGCTTAGGACAGGGGGCCTACGAGCAGTACTTC. Full variable domain (rest looked up from reference TRBV11-2 and TRBJ2-7): EAGVAQSPRYKIIEKRQSVAFWCNPISGHATLYWYQQILGQGPKLLIQFQNNGVVDDSQLPKDRFSAERLKGVDSTLKIQPAKLEDSAVYLCASSLGQGAYEQYFGPGTRLTVT.

As DNA, the CDR3 is TGCAGCGTCGCCCCTTACCCCAGAAGCTCCTACGAGCAGTACTTC. This gives the protein CSVAPYPRSSYEQYF. The chain joins TRBV29-1 to TRBJ2-7; D is ambiguous. Trimming cost V 6 bases and J 0 bases, with 18 bases left between them. Germline loops: CDR1 SQVTM, CDR2 ANQGSEA. The CDR3 is made up of 15 amino acids.

The chain recombines TRBV14 with TRBJ1-5; maybe TRBD1 (5 bases). V dropped 4 bases and J dropped 4 bases, with 11 bases sitting between them. Germline values: CDR1 SGHDN, CDR2 FVKESK. The CDR3 loop spans 14 amino acids. CDR3 sequence (DNA): TGTGCCAGCAGCCTTGGGGGGATAAATCAGCCCCAGCATTTT. Translating it yields CASSLGGINQPQHF.

This chain joins TRBV7-9 and TRBJ2-7; 7 bases fit TRBD2. Germline CDR1 and CDR2: SEHNR and FQNEAQ (reference sequence). The CDR3 sequence is 14 residues long. V trimming: 5 bases; J trimming: 6 bases; junction bases outside the gene matches: 10. CDR3 nucleotides: TGTGCCAGCAGCCAAGGGGCGGGAGTGCGCGAGCAGTACTTC. This sequence encodes CASSQGAGVREQYF.

The chain joins TRBV29-1 to TRBJ2-3; TRBD2 matches at 8 bases. The CDR3 runs 12 residues. With 8 bases clipped from V and 7 bases from J, the junction kept 8 bases outside the gene matches. Germline V gene lookup returns CDR1 SQVTM and CDR2 ANQGSEA. The DNA of the CDR3 is TGCAGCCTCCGGGAGGGCTTAAATACGCAGTATTTT. Encoded protein: CSLREGLNTQYF.

This chain uses TRBV11-2 with TRBJ2-2; 12 nucleotides match TRBD2. CDR3 length equals 16 residues. In germline, CDR1 is SGHAT, CDR2 FQNNGV. V dropped 4 bases and J dropped 7; count of bases not matched to a gene: 7. The CDR3 here is CASSYRLAGVIGELFF. Written as DNA, the CDR3 is TGTGCCAGCAGCTATAGACTAGCGGGAGTAATCGGGGAGCTGTTTTTT.

This chain uses TRBV30 with TRBJ2-5; D may be TRBD1 (5 bases). CDR1 is GTSNPN, CDR2 SVGIG, per germline (reference sequence). CDR3 length: 14 amino acids. Trimming stripped 0 bases from V and 4 bases from J, with 12 bases between. CDR3 sequence reads: CAWSVIAGRETQYF. The CDR3 nucleotides are TGTGCCTGGAGTGTAATCGCAGGGCGAGAGACCCAGTACTTC.

Here the CDR3 reads CSVVKQTYEQYF. CDR3 nucleotide sequence: TGCAGCGTTGTTAAGCAAACCTACGAGCAGTACTTC. The chain has TRBV29-1 and TRBJ2-7; D not certain. V lost 4 bases and J 2 bases, leaving 9 bases between the germline ends. The CDR3 length is 12 residues. Germline loops: CDR1 SQVTM, CDR2 ANQGSEA.

The chain has TRBV30 and TRBJ2-4; D call uncertain. The germline gives CDR1 GTSNPN, CDR2 SVGIG (reference sequence). The CDR3 is 14 amino acids. Trimming stripped 0 bases from V and 7 bases from J, with 13 bases between. The CDR3 sequence: CAWSVPGSPNIQYF. The CDR3 coding sequence is TGTGCCTGGAGTGTACCTGGTAGTCCGAACATTCAGTACTTC.

The V gene is TRBV11-2, the J gene TRBJ2-1; the match to TRBD2 covers 12 bases. The CDR3 sequence is 16 residues long. V lost 5 bases to trimming and J lost 7 bases; unmatched junction nucleotides: 9. Germline lookup yields CDR1 SGHAT and CDR2 FQNNGV. As DNA, the CDR3 is TGTGCCAGCAGCGGCGGTCTAGCGGGAGGGAAGAATGAGCAGTTCTTC. It is translated as CASSGGLAGGKNEQFF.

The genes are TRBV7-2 and TRBJ2-5; D gene unclear. With 7 bases removed from V and 5 bases from J, the gap between germline ends came to 8 bases. CDR3 length equals 11 residues. Per germline, CDR1 SGHTA and CDR2 FQGNSA. The CDR3 region has the DNA TGTGCCAGCACCTCTTTTGAGACCCAGTACTTC. Translation gives CASTSFETQYF.

The chain recombines TRBV15 with TRBJ1-1; TRBD1 agrees at 8 bases. In germline, CDR1 is LNHNV, CDR2 YYDKDF (reference sequence). The CDR3 spans 13 residues. V lost 7 bases, J lost 3 bases, and 4 bases stayed unmatched. The CDR3 coding sequence is TGTGCCACCACGGACAGGGTGGACACTGAAGCTTTCTTT. Protein product: CATTDRVDTEAFF.

The rearrangement uses TRBV7-6 and TRBJ2-1, with D possibly matching TRBD1 (5 bases). The germline V gene has CDR1 SGHVS and CDR2 FNYEAQ. This CDR3 is built from 11 residues. V dropped 5 bases and J dropped 7 bases, with 6 bases sitting between them. DNA of the CDR3: TGTGCCAGCAGCCCAGGGAATGAGCAGTTCTTC. It is translated as CASSPGNEQFF. Full variable domain (rest looked up from reference TRBV7-6 and TRBJ2-1): GAGVSQSPRYKVTKRGQDVALRCDPISGHVSLYWYRQALGQGPEFLTYFNYEAQQDKSGLPNDRFSAERPEGSISTLTIQRTEQRDSAMYRCASSPGNEQFFGPGTRLTVL.

This chain connects TRBV6-4 to TRBJ1-2; D might be TRBD1 (6 bases). This CDR3 comprises 17 residues. Germline assignment: CDR1 MRHNA and CDR2 SNTAGT. V shed 5 bases and J shed 0 bases, with 19 bases lying between them. The CDR3 region is CASSSWGTFPTNYGYTF. The CDR3, as DNA: TGTGCCAGCAGTTCCTGGGGGACATTCCCTACTAACTATGGCTACACCTTC.

This chain joins TRBV7-2 and TRBJ1-2; D is ambiguous. V lost 0 bases and J 4 bases, leaving 6 bases between the germline ends. Germline assignment: CDR1 SGHTA and CDR2 FQGNSA. The CDR3 loop spans 13 amino acids. CDR3 region: CASSLAHTYGYTF. As DNA, the CDR3 is TGTGCCAGCAGCTTAGCGCACACCTATGGCTACACCTTC.

J is TRBJ2-5 and V is TRBV9, with 12 positions matching TRBD2. J lost 5 bases, V lost 4 bases, and 9 bases had no gene match. The CDR3 extends over 16 amino acids. In germline, CDR1 is SGDLS, CDR2 YYNGEE. CDR3 bases: TGTGCCAGCAGCCCTTCGACTAGCGGGAGATACGAGACCCAGTACTTC. Amino acid sequence: CASSPSTSGRYETQYF.

CDR3 coding DNA: TGCGCCAGCAGGAGGCTAGCGGGAGAGTACTACGAGCAGTACTTC. Protein sequence: CASRRLAGEYYEQYF. The V call is TRBV5-1, the J call TRBJ2-7; 10 bases fit TRBD2. Germline values: CDR1 SGHRS, CDR2 YFSETQ. V lost 5 bases and J lost 3; bases outside the gene matches: 8. The CDR3 runs 15 residues.

A note on this clone: In the same sample, other DNA sequences code for this CDR3. The genes are TRBV29-1 and TRBJ1-1, with D hard to call. V was pared by 6 bases and J by 2 bases, with 10 bases between. The germline V gene encodes CDR1 SQVTM and CDR2 ANQGSEA. The CDR3 runs to 12 residues. CDR3: CSVGEVNTEAFF. The CDR3 DNA follows: TGCAGCGTCGGAGAAGTAAACACTGAAGCTTTCTTT.

The rearrangement joins TRBV19 to TRBJ1-5; no firm D call. Germline V gene data show CDR1 as LNHDA and CDR2 as SQIVND (reference sequence). V lost 5 bases and J 3 bases, leaving 5 bases between the germline ends. The CDR3 loop spans 12 amino acids. The CDR3 loop reads CASSRVNQPQHF. The DNA of the CDR3 is TGTGCCAGTAGTCGGGTCAATCAGCCCCAGCATTTT.

V gene TRBV5-1 combines with J gene TRBJ2-1; no definite D call. The CDR3 runs to 14 residues. CDR1 is SGHRS, CDR2 YFSETQ, per germline. Trimming cost V 0 bases and J 2 bases, with 6 bases left between them. The CDR3 DNA sequence: TGCGCCAGCAGCTTGGGGGCAGCCTACAATGAGCAGTTCTTC. Its translation is CASSLGAAYNEQFF.

The chain employs TRBV28 and TRBJ2-3; D call uncertain. V lost 0 bases and J lost 0, with 10 bases in between. The CDR3 extends over 16 amino acids. The V gene's germline CDR1 is MDHEN and CDR2 SYDVKM. DNA for the CDR3: TGTGCCAGCAGTTTATGGGGCTTCCGCAGCACAGATACGCAGTATTTT. Translating it yields CASSLWGFRSTDTQYF.